This T cell receptor (beta chain) is drawn from a study of tumor and adjacent non-tumor tissue in lung cancer. Study-wide context: There were some 12 adenocarcinoma, a couple of squamous cell carcinoma and 1 small cell lung cancer cases. Points from the study as a whole: Compared with tumor, normal lung showed significantly lower TCR diversity.

The CDR3 has 18 residues. Trimming at V came to 6 bases and at J to 0 bases, leaving 20 bases not matched to a gene. From germline, CDR1 is SQVTM and CDR2 ANQGSEA. RNA was extracted from bulk tissue without any cell sorting. Donors were chemotherapy-naive, newly diagnosed lung cancer surgical patients in China, August–late 2014. As for this clonotype: Its specificity is not known.

A modified ARM-PCR protocol with three rounds of nested PCR amplified TCRbeta. Via MiXCR, TCRdb re-called the multiplex PCR reads, giving one row per CDR3 protein. Of over 130,000 distinct CDR3 sequences in the sample, about 71% were seen once. The chain joins TRBV29-1 to TRBJ2-7, with 7 bases that match TRBD2. The specimen was lung tumor tissue. The clonotype was recovered from a man in his sixties with small cell lung cancer. The CDR3 DNA reads TGCAGCGTGAGAGACTCGGGACTAACGGGATTCAGCTCCTACGAGCAGTACTTC. Protein sequence: CSVRDSGLTGFSSYEQYF.